The clone carrying this T cell receptor (beta chain) was observed a few times. This CDR3 is built from 15 residues. V was clipped by 3 bases and J by 6 bases, with 15 bases between them. Germline V gives CDR1 SGHVS, CDR2 FQNEAQ. The sample comes from a study of early T cells in non-severe SARS-CoV-2 infection. Whole-study context: It was bulk RNA from unsorted whole blood that was sequenced, and the chains were unpaired.

TCRdb processed the 5' RACE reads anew with MiXCR; each CDR3 protein has one entry. The table includes roughly 99,000 distinct CDR3 sequences, roughly 10% detected once. This chain connects TRBV7-8 to TRBJ2-1; D assignment may be TRBD1 or TRBD2 (5 bases each). The sequence came from an adult who was a healthcare worker with PCR-confirmed SARS-CoV-2 infection or an uninfected control (not recorded which). Source material: whole blood. The CDR3 DNA reads TGTGCCAGCAGCTTTATTGGGGGTGCGGGCAATGAGCAGTTCTTC. Protein product: CASSFIGGAGNEQFF.